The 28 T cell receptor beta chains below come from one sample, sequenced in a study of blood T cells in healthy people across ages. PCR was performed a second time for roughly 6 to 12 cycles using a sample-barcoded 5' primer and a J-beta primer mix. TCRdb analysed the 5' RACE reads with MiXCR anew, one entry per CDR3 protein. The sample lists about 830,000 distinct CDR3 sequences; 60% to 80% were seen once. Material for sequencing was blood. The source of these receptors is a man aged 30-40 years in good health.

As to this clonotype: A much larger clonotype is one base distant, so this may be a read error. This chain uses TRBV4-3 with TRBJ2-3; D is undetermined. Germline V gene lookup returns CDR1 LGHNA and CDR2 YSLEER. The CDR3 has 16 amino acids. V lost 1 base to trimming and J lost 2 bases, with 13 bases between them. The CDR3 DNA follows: TGCGCCAGCAGCCAAGGGGCTAACGTTCCCACAGATACGCAGTATTTT. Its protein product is CASSQGANVPTDTQYF.

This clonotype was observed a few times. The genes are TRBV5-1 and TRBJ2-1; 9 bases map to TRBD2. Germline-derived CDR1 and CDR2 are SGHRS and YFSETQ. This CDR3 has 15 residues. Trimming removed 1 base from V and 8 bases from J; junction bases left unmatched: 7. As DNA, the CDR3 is TGCGCCAGCAGCTTGCAGACTAGCGGCCGCGATGAGCAGTTCTTC. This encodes CASSLQTSGRDEQFF.

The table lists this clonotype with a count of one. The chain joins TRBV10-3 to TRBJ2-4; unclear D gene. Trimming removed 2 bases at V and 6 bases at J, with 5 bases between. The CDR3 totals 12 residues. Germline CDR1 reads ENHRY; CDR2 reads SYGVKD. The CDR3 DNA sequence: TGTGCCATCAGTGAGAGGGCAAACATTCAGTACTTC. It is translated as CAISERANIQYF.

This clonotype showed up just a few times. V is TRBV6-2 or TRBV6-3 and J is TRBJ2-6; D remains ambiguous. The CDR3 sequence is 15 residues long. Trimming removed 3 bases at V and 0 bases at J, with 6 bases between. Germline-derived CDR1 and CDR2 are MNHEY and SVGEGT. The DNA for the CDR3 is TGTGCCAGCAGTTATGCACTCTCTGGGGCCAACGTCCTGACTTTC. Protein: CASSYALSGANVLTF.

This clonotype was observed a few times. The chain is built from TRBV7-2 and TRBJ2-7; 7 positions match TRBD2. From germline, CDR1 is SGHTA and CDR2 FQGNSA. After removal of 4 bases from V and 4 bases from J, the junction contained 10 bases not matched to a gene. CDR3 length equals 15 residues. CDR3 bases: TGTGCCAGCAGCTACGGCGGCGGGGGATTTTACGAGCAGTACTTC. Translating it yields CASSYGGGGFYEQYF.

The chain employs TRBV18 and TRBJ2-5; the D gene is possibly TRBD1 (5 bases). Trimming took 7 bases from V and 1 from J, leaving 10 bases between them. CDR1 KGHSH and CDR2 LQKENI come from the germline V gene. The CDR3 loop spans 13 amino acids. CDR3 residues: CASLTGGQETQYF. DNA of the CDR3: TGTGCCAGCTTAACAGGCGGCCAAGAGACCCAGTACTTC.

Here the CDR3 reads CASSEETGSGYTF. The CDR3 DNA reads as TGTGCCAGCAGTGAAGAGACAGGTAGTGGCTACACCTTC. This sequence joins TRBV6-1 and TRBJ1-2; D might be TRBD1 (6 bases). The V end was cut by 1 base, the J end by 7 bases, with 10 bases between. Germline V lookup: CDR1 MNHNS, CDR2 SASEGT. CDR3 length equals 13 residues.

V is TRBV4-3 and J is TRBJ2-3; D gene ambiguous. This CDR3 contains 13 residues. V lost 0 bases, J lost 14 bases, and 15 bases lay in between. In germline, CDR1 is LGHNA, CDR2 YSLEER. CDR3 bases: TGCGCCAGCAGCCAAGATCTGGGCACCCGGCGGTATTTT. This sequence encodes CASSQDLGTRRYF.

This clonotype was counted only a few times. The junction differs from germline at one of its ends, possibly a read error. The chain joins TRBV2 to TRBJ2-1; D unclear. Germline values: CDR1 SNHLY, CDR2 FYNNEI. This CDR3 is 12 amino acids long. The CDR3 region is CASSVSSNEQFF. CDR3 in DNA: TGTGCCAGCAGTGTTTCCTCCAATGAGCAGTTCTTC.

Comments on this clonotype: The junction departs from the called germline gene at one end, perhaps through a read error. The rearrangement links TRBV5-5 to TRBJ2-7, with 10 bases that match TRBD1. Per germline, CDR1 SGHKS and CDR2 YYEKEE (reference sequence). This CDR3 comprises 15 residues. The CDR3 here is CASSLGQGAVNEPYF. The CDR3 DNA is TGTGCCAGCAGCTTGGGACAGGGGGCGGTGAACGAGCCGTACTTC.

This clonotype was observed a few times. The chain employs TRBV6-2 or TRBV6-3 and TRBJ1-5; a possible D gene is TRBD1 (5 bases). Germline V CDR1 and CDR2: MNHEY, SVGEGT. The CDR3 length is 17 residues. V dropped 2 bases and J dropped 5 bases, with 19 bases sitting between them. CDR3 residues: CASSYPGKSPEDQPQHF. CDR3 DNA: TGTGCCAGCAGTTACCCAGGGAAGAGCCCCGAGGATCAGCCCCAGCATTTT.

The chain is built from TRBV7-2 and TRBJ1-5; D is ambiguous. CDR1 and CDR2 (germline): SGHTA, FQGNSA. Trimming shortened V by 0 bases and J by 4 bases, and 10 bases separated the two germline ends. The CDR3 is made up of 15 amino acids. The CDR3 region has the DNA TGTGCCAGCAGCTTAGCCATGGGTCCTAATCAGCCCCAGCATTTT. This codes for CASSLAMGPNQPQHF.

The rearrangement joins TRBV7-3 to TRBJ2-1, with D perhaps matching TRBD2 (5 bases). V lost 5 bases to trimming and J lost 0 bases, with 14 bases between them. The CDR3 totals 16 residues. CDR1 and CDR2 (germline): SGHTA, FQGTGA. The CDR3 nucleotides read TGTGCCAGCAGCCCTACGCCGGGGAGCTCCTACAATGAGCAGTTCTTC. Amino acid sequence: CASSPTPGSSYNEQFF.

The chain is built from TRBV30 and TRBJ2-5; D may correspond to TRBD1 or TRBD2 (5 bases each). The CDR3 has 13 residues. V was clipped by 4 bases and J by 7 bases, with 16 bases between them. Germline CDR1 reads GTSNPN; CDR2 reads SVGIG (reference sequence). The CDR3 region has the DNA TGTGCCTGGACTCCGGGACCCGAAGGGACCCAGTACTTC. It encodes CAWTPGPEGTQYF.

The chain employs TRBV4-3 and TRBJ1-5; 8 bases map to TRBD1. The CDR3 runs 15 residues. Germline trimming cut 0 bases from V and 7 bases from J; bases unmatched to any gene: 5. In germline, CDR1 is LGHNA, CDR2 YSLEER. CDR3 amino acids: CASSQDGQGGQPQHF. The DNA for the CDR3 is TGCGCCAGCAGCCAAGATGGACAGGGTGGGCAGCCCCAGCATTTT.

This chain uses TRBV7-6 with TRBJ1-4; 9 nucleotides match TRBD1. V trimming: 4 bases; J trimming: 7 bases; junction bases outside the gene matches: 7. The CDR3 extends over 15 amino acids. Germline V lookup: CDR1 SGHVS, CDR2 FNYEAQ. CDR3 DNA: TGTGCCAGCAGCTCCCTCGGGACAGGGATTGAAAAACTGTTTTTT. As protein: CASSSLGTGIEKLFF.

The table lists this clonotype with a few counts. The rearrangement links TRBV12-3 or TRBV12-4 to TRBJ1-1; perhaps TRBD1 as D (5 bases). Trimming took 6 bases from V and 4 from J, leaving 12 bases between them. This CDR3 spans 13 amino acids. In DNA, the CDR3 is TGTGCCAGCAGCCAACAGGAGGGCACTGAAGCTTTCTTT. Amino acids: CASSQQEGTEAFF.

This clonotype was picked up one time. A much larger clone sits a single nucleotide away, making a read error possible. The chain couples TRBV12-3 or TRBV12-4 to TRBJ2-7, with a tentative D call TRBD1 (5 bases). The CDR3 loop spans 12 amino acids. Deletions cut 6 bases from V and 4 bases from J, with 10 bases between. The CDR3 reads CASRMTAYEQYF. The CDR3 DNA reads TGTGCCAGCAGAATGACAGCTTACGAGCAGTACTTC.

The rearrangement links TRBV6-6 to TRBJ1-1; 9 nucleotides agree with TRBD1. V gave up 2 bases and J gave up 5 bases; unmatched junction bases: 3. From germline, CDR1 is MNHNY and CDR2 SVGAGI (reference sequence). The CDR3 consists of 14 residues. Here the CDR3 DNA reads TGTGCCAGCAGTTACCCCGGACAGGGGACTGAAGCTTTCTTT. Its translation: CASSYPGQGTEAFF.

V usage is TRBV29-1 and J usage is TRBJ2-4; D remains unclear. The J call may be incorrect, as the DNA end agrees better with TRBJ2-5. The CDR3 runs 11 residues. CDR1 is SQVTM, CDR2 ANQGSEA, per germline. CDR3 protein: CSVRVAETQYF. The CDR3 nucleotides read TGCAGCGTAAGGGTGGCAGAGACCCAGTACTTC.

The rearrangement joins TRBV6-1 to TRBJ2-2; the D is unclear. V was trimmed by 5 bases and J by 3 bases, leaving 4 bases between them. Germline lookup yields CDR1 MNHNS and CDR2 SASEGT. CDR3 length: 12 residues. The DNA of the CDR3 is TGTGCCAGCAGTTATTACACCGGGGAGCTGTTTTTT. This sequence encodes CASSYYTGELFF.

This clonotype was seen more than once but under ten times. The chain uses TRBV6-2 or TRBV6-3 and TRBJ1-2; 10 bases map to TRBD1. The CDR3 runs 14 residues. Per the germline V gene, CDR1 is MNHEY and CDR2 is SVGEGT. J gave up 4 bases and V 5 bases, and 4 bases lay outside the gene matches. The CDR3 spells CASSPGQGPYGYTF. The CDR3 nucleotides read TGTGCCAGCAGTCCGGGACAGGGGCCCTATGGCTACACCTTC.

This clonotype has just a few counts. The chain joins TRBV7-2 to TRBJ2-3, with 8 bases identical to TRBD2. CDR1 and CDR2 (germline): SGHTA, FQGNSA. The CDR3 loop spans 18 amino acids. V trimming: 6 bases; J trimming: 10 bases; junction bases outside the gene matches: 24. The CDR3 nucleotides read TGTGCCAGCAGTTGGAGGGCCGGGCTAGCGGGCCGGGAAGGGGCGCAGTATTTT. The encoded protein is CASSWRAGLAGREGAQYF. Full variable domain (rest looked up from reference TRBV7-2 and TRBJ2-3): GAGVSQSPSNKVTEKGKDVELRCDPISGHTALYWYRQSLGQGLEFLIYFQGNSAPDKSGLPSDRFSAERTGGSVSTLTIQRTQQEDSAVYLCASSWRAGLAGREGAQYFGPGTRLTVL.

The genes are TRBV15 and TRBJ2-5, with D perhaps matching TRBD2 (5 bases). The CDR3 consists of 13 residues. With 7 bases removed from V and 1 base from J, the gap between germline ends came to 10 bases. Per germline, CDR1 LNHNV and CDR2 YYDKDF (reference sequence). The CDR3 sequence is CATTSRVQETQYF. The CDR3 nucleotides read TGTGCCACCACCTCGCGGGTCCAAGAGACCCAGTACTTC.

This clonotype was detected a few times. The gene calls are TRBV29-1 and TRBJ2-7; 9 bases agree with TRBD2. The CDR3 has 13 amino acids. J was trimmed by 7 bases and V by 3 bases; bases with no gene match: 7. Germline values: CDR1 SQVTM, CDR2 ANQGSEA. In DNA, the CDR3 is TGCAGCGTTGAGGGGCTAGCGGGGACGGAGCAGTACTTC. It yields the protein CSVEGLAGTEQYF.

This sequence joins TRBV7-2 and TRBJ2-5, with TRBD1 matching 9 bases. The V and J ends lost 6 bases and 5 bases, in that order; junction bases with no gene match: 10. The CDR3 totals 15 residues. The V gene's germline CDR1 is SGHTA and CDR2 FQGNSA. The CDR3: CASSLMGQGGETQYF. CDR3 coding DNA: TGTGCCAGCAGTTTGATGGGACAGGGAGGGGAGACCCAGTACTTC.

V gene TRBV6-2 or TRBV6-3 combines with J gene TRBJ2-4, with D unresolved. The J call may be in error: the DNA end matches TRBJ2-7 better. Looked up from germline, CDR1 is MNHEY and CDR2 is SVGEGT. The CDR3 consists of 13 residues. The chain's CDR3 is CASSGDLIYEQYF. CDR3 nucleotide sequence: TGTGCCAGCAGTGGTGACTTAATCTACGAGCAGTACTTC.

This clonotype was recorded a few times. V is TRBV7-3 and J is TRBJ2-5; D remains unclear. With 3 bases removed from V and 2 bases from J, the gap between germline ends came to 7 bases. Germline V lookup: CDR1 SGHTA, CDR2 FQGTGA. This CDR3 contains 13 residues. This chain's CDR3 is CASSLLSQETQYF. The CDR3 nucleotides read TGTGCCAGCAGCTTGTTGTCTCAAGAGACCCAGTACTTC.